This T cell receptor beta chain was documented in a study of post-analysis software for immune sequencing data. Study-wide results and limits: A few TRBV segments occurring more often in patients than controls included TRBV5-6, TRBV5-1 and TRBV20-1.

Incorporated into the TCR beta cDNA libraries were unique molecular identifiers, which served to reduce PCR and sequencing biases. Via MiXCR, TCRdb re-called the PCR reads, giving one row per CDR3 protein. The sample lists hundreds of thousands of distinct CDR3 sequences, about 60% seen once, with approximately 10% in the top ten. The V gene's germline CDR1 is SNHLY and CDR2 FYNNEI. CDR3 size: 14 residues. Trimming removed 2 bases at V and 1 base at J, with 8 bases between. This clonotype is a singleton in its sample. Its cognate antigen is unknown. This chain uses TRBV2 with TRBJ2-5; no reliable D call. Specimen: blood. The source of this sequence is a girl aged 2 to 9 with multiple sclerosis. In nucleotides, the CDR3 is TGTGCCAGCAGTGAACAAGGCGGCCAAGAGACCCAGTACTTC. Protein: CASSEQGGQETQYF.